This T cell receptor beta chain comes out of a study of blood T cell repertoires in COVID-19. About the research overall: PBMCs, B-cell-depleted T cells, or T cells were the source of the cDNA or gDNA that made up the material.

Per the germline V gene, CDR1 is SGHRS and CDR2 is YFSETQ. V gave up 1 base and J gave up 6 bases, with 13 bases separating them. This CDR3 has 15 residues. TCRdb's table, derived via immunoSEQ multiplex PCR, lists solely in-frame clones and lacks some. The repertoire holds fewer than 350,000 clones, with around 93% as singletons. Enrollees, about 18 to 89 years old, lived in about two dozen US areas. Shortly before study entry, within 2 weeks, exposed participants had met a COVID-19 case. Material for sequencing was PBMCs or T cells enriched from blood (not recorded which). The chain combines TRBV5-1 with TRBJ2-2; maybe TRBD2 (6 bases). This sequence was found in a man aged 40-49 years who had been exposed to COVID-19. CDR3 loop: CASSLRAGMAGELFF. CDR3 coding DNA: TGCGCCAGCAGCTTGAGGGCGGGGATGGCCGGGGAGCTGTTTTTT.